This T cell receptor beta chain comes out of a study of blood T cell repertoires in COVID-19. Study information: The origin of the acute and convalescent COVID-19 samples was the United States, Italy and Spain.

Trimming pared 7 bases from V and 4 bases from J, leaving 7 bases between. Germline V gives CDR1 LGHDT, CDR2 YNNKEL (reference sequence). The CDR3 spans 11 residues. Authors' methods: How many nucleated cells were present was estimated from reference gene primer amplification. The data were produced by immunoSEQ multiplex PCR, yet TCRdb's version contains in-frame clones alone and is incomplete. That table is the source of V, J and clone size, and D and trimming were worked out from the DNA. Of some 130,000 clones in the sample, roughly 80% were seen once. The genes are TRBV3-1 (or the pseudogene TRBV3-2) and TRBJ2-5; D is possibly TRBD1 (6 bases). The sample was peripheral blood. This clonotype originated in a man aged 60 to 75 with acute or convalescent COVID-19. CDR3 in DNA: TGTGCCAGCACCAGGGGAGAGACCCAGTACTTC. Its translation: CASTRGETQYF.